What follows are 15 T cell receptor beta chains derived from one specimen sequenced in a study of human thymus T cells. Thymus tissue was removed during corrective cardiac surgery. Measured with immunoSEQ multiplex PCR; TCRdb has only the in-frame clones, and not every one. The data contain tens of thousands of clones, 85% to 95% of them singletons. The sample was thymus tissue. All receptors derive from a girl in the first two years of life with a congenital heart defect but otherwise immunologically healthy.

This chain joins TRBV27 and TRBJ1-1; D is undetermined. Germline V CDR1 and CDR2: MNHEY, SMNVEV (reference sequence). The CDR3 extends over 13 amino acids. Trimming left V 2 bases short and J 10 bases short, with 14 bases between. CDR3 in DNA: TGTGCCAGCAGTTTAGAGTATGGGAGGCGAGCTTTCTTT. Amino acid sequence: CASSLEYGRRAFF.

The chain combines TRBV7-2 with TRBJ2-3; 10 nucleotides align to TRBD2. This CDR3 has 14 residues. Trimming cost V 1 base and J 6 bases; bases outside gene matches: 1. Germline lookup yields CDR1 SGHTA and CDR2 FQGNSA. In nucleotides, the CDR3 is TGTGCCAGCAGCTTAGGACTAGCGGGTGATACGCAGTATTTT. Its protein product is CASSLGLAGDTQYF.

The chain carries TRBV28 and TRBJ2-5, with D maybe TRBD1 (5 bases). V lost 4 bases and J lost 1, with 7 bases in between. CDR1 is MDHEN, CDR2 SYDVKM, per germline. This CDR3 is built from 13 residues. CDR3 nucleotides: TGTGCCAGCAGTTCCGACAGCCAAGAGACCCAGTACTTC. It encodes CASSSDSQETQYF.

This chain joins TRBV9 and TRBJ2-1; a weak D match, TRBD2 (6 bases). Germline values: CDR1 SGDLS, CDR2 YYNGEE. V dropped 4 bases and J dropped 6 bases, with 26 bases sitting between them. This CDR3 is 18 amino acids long. CDR3 sequence (DNA): TGTGCCAGCAGCCTTCCCCTTGAGACGGGAGACGGAGTCAATGAGCAGTTCTTC. Encoded protein: CASSLPLETGDGVNEQFF.

This rearrangement joins TRBV7-9 to TRBJ1-2; the D is unclear. This CDR3 has 10 amino acids. The V end lost 6 bases, the J end lost 8 bases, and 7 bases lay between the germline ends. The V gene's germline CDR1 is SEHNR and CDR2 FQNEAQ (reference sequence). The CDR3 loop reads CASRGFGYTF. The CDR3 DNA is TGTGCCAGCAGGGGGTTCGGCTACACCTTC.

This sequence joins TRBV29-1 and TRBJ1-2, with unresolved D. There are 12 residues in the CDR3. V was trimmed by 4 bases and J by 2 bases, leaving 8 bases between them. Germline loops: CDR1 SQVTM, CDR2 ANQGSEA. Here the CDR3 reads CSVAQINYGYTF. The CDR3 nucleotides read TGCAGCGTTGCTCAGATCAACTATGGCTACACCTTC.

The count of this clone is one. CDR3 loop: CASSLLQHPMGLNYGYTF. CDR3 nucleotides: TGTGCCAGCAGCTTGCTTCAACACCCAATGGGTCTTAACTATGGCTACACCTTC. V gene TRBV5-5 combines with J gene TRBJ1-2; D uncertain. This CDR3 has 18 residues. Germline loops: CDR1 SGHKS, CDR2 YYEKEE (reference sequence). V was clipped by 1 base and J by 1 base, with 20 bases between them.

The CDR3 is CASSELGSQHTGELFF. The CDR3 DNA reads TGCGCCAGCAGTGAGCTGGGCAGCCAACACACCGGGGAGCTGTTTTTT. The rearrangement joins TRBV10-1 to TRBJ2-2; D gene ambiguous. The CDR3 has 16 residues. V lost 2 bases and J 3 bases, leaving 13 bases between the germline ends. In germline, CDR1 is WNHNN, CDR2 SYGVQD (reference sequence).

The chain employs TRBV7-9 and TRBJ2-2; D remains unclear. Germline-derived CDR1 and CDR2 are SEHNR and FQNEAQ (reference sequence). Trimming shortened V by 5 bases and J by 1 base, and 23 bases separated the two germline ends. The CDR3 runs to 19 residues. The DNA of the CDR3 is TGTGCCAGCAGCCCACTCGGGTTTAGGGCCCTAGAGAACACCGGGGAGCTGTTTTTT. This translates into CASSPLGFRALENTGELFF.

This chain joins TRBV14 and TRBJ2-7, with a possible D match to TRBD2 (5 bases). V was cut by 3 bases and J by 4 bases, with 16 bases left in between. The germline CDR1 and CDR2 sequences are SGHDN and FVKESK. There are 15 residues in the CDR3. The CDR3 sequence: CASSHNRDPPYEQYF. The CDR3 region has the DNA TGTGCCAGCAGCCATAACCGGGATCCACCTTACGAGCAGTACTTC. The full variable domain, its missing parts supplied by reference TRBV14 and TRBJ2-7, is EAGVTQFPSHSVIEKGQTVTLRCDPISGHDNLYWYRRVMGKEIKFLLHFVKESKQDESGMPNNRFLAERTGGTYSTLKVQPAELEDSGVYFCASSHNRDPPYEQYFGPGTRLTVT.

The chain recombines TRBV7-9 with TRBJ2-1; TRBD2 matches 10 bases. V trimming: 4 bases; J trimming: 11 bases; junction bases outside the gene matches: 5. Per the germline V gene, CDR1 is SEHNR and CDR2 is FQNEAQ (reference sequence). The CDR3 has 13 residues. DNA of the CDR3: TGTGCCAGCAGCTCGGCGACTAGCGGGCAGCAGTTCTTC. Translated, it gives CASSSATSGQQFF. The variable domain in full, completed from reference TRBV7-9 and TRBJ2-1, reads DTGVSQNPRHKITKRGQNVTFRCDPISEHNRLYWYRQTLGQGPEFLTYFQNEAQLEKSRLLSDRFSAERPKGSFSTLEIQRTEQGDSAMYLCASSSATSGQQFFGPGTRLTVL.

The chain is built from TRBV15 and TRBJ2-7; weak D call: TRBD1 (6 bases). From germline, CDR1 is LNHNV and CDR2 YYDKDF (reference sequence). Trimming stripped 1 base from V and 3 bases from J, with 10 bases between. The length of the CDR3 is 14 residues. The CDR3, as DNA: TGTGCCACCAGCAGAGTAGGACAGCTCTACGAGCAGTACTTC. Amino acids: CATSRVGQLYEQYF.

J is TRBJ2-1 and V is TRBV5-6; 8 nucleotides agree with TRBD2. Per germline, CDR1 SGHDT and CDR2 YYEEEE. V trimming: 2 bases; J trimming: 7 bases; junction bases outside the gene matches: 8. The CDR3 sequence is 15 residues long. CDR3 in DNA: TGTGCCAGCAGCTTTCGCAGCGGGAGAACTAATGAGCAGTTCTTC. Translated: CASSFRSGRTNEQFF.

The rearrangement joins TRBV10-2 to TRBJ2-1; TRBD2 matches 14 bases. Germline CDR1 reads WSHSY; CDR2 reads SAAADI. The CDR3 totals 19 residues. V shed 6 bases, J shed 2 bases, and the junction held 12 bases outside the gene matches. CDR3 nucleotides: TGCGCCAGCAGACCCGCCGGGACTAGCGGGAGAGTCCCCTACAATGAGCAGTTCTTC. Its protein product is CASRPAGTSGRVPYNEQFF.

This clone was found once. CDR3 bases: TGCGCCAGCAGCCAAGAGGAACCTAGCGGGAGTACGGGGTCCACAGATACGCAGTATTTT. Its translation is CASSQEEPSGSTGSTDTQYF. The V gene is TRBV4-1, the J gene TRBJ2-3; 10 bases agree with TRBD2. The germline gives CDR1 MGHRA, CDR2 YSYEKL. V was pared by 0 bases and J by 2 bases, with 14 bases of the junction left unmatched. The CDR3 runs 20 residues.